This T cell receptor (beta chain) was recovered during a study of cytomegalovirus exposure and HLA in healthy donors. Whole-study context: In a later analysis, it was reported that the approximately 120 validation repertoires had been produced on the same platform as the 500 to 850 repertoires belonging to the first cohort. Study results and caveats: In vitro experiments confirmed that three CMV-associated chains were specific for CMV antigens. A list of approximately 160 TCR beta chains associated with cytomegalovirus was given. The classifier reportedly diagnosed cytomegalovirus status with high specificity and sensitivity.

Clones were read by immunoSEQ multiplex PCR, and TCRdb kept only the in-frame ones, dropping some. The table has 80,000 to 100,000 clones, under 95% seen once. Worth noting for this clone: The antigen is unknown.

Trimming left V 5 bases short and J 8 bases short, with 18 bases between. Germline V gene sequence: CDR1 SEHNR, CDR2 FQNEAQ (reference sequence). The CDR3 extends over 14 amino acids. Sequencing was performed on PBMCs. The receptor's source is a man aged 30 to 45 in good health and CMV-seronegative. The J gene is TRBJ1-2, the V gene TRBV7-9; TRBD1 might be the D (5 bases). Here the CDR3 reads CASSKLQVIVGYTF. The CDR3, as DNA: TGTGCCAGCAGCAAACTACAGGTTATTGTAGGCTACACCTTC.